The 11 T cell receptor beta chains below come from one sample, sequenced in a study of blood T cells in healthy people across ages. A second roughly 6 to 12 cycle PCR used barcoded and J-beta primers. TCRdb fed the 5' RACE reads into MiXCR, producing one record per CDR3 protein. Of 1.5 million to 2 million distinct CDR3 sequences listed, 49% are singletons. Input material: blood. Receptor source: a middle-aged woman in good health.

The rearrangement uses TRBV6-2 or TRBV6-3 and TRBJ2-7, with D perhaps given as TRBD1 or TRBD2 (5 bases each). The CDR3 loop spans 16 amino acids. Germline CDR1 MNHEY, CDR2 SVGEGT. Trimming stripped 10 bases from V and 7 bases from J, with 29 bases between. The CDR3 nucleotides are TGTGCCACCACAGCTCTCGCTGGGGACGCGTTGGGGGAGCAGTACTTC. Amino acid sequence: CATTALAGDALGEQYF.

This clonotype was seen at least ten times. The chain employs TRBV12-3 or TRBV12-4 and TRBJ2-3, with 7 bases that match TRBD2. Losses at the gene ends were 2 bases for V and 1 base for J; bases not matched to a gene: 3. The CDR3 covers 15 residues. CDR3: CASSLIAGGTDTQYF. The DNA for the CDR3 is TGTGCCAGCAGTTTAATTGCGGGGGGCACAGATACGCAGTATTTT.

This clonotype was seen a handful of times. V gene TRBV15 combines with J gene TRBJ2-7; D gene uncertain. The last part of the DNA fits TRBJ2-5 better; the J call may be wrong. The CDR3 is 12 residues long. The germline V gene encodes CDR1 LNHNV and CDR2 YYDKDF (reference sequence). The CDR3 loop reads CATSRPSETQYF. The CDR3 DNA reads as TGTGCCACCTCCCGGCCGTCAGAGACCCAGTACTTC.

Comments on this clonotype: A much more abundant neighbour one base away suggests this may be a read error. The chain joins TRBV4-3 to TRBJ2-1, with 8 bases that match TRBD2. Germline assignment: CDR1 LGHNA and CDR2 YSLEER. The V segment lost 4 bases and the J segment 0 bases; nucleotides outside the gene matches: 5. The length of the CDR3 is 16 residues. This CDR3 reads CASSRVAGSSYNEQFF. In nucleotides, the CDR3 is TGCGCCAGCAGCCGAGTAGCGGGGAGCTCCTACAATGAGCAGTTCTTC.

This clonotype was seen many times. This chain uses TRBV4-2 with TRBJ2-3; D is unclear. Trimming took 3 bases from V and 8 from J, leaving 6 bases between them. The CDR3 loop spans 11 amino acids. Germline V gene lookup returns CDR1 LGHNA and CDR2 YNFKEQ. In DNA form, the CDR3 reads TGTGCCAGCAGCCAGTTGGGTACGCAGTATTTT. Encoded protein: CASSQLGTQYF.

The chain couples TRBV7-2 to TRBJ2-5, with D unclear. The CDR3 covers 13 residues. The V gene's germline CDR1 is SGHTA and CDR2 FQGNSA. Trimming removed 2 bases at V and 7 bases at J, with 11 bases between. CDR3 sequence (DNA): TGTGCCAGCAGCTTACCCTCACCCGGGACCCAGTACTTC. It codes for CASSLPSPGTQYF.

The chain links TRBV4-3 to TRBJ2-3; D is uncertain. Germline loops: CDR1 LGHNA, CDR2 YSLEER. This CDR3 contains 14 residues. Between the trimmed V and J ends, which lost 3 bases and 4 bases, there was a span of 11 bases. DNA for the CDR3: TGCGCCAGCAGCCAGTCAACTATCCCAGATACGCAGTATTTT. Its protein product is CASSQSTIPDTQYF.

The CDR3: CASSKDIPYEQYF. The CDR3 nucleotides read TGTGCCAGTAGTAAGGACATCCCCTACGAGCAGTACTTC. V gene TRBV19 combines with J gene TRBJ2-7; the D gene is possibly TRBD1 (5 bases). Trimming took 4 bases from V and 2 from J, leaving 9 bases between them. Per the germline V gene, CDR1 is LNHDA and CDR2 is SQIVND (reference sequence). The CDR3 loop spans 13 amino acids.

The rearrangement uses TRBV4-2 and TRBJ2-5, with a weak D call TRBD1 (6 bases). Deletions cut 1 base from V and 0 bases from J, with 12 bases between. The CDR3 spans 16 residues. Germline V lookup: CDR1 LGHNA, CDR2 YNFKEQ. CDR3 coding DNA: TGTGCCAGCAGCCAAGCCCGGGACACCTACCAAGAGACCCAGTACTTC. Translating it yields CASSQARDTYQETQYF.

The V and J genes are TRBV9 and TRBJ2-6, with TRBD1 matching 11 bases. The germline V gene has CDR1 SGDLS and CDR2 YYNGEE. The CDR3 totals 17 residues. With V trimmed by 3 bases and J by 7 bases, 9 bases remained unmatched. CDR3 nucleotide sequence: TGTGCCAGCAGCGCCTGGACAGGGGGCTCCCCCGCCAACGTCCTGACTTTC. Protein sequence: CASSAWTGGSPANVLTF.

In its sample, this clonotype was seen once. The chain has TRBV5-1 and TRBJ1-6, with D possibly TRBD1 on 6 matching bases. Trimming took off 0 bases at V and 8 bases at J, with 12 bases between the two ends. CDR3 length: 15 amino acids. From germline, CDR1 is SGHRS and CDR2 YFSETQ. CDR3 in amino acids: CASSLVSGVDSPLHF. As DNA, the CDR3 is TGCGCCAGCAGCTTGGTGTCAGGGGTGGATTCACCCCTCCACTTT.